The entry that follows covers one T cell receptor beta chain sequence. This sample is drawn from a study of blood T cells in healthy people across ages. Per the germline V gene, CDR1 is DFQATT and CDR2 is SNEGSKA (reference sequence). Trimming took 6 bases from V and 3 from J; bases not matched to a gene: 8. This CDR3 contains 14 residues. The authors ran a second PCR of roughly 7 to 11 cycles using a sample-barcoded 5' primer and a J-beta primer mix. TCRdb reprocessed the 5' RACE reads via MiXCR and lists one record per CDR3 protein. This table holds 790,000 or so distinct CDR3 sequences, about 56% found once.

The specimen was blood. The clonotype originates from a middle-aged man in good health. The rearrangement joins TRBV20-1 to TRBJ2-4, with 7 bases fitting TRBD2. The CDR3: CSATVGDYKNIQYF. DNA for the CDR3: TGCAGTGCCACCGTCGGGGACTACAAAAACATTCAGTACTTC.